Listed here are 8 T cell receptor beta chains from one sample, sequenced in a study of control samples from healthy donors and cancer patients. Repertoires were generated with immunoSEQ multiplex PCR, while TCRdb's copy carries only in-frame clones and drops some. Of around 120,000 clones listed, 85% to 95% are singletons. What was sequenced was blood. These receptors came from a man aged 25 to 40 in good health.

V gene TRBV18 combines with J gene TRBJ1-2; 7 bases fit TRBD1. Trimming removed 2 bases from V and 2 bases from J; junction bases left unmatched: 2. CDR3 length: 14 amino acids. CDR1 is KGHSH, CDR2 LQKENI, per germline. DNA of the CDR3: TGTGCCAGCTCACCAGAGACAGGGAACTATGGCTACACCTTC. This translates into CASSPETGNYGYTF.

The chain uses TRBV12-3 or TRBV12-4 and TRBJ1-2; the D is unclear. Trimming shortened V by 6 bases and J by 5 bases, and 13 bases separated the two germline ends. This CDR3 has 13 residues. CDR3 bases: TGTGCCAGCAGCCTCCTCATCGAGTATGGCTACACCTTC. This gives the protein CASSLLIEYGYTF.

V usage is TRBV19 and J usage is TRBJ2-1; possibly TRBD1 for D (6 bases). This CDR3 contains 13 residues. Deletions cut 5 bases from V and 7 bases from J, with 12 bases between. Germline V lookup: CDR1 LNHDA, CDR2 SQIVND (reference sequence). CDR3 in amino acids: CASSPIGGNEQFF. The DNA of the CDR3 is TGTGCCAGTAGTCCTATAGGGGGAAATGAGCAGTTCTTC.

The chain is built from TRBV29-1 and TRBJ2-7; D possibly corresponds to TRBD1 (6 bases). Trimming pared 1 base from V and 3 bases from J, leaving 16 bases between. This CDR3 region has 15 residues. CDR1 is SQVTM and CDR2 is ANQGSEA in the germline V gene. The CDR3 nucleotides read TGCAGCGTTGAAGCACACAGGGTGCCTATCTACGAGCAGTACTTC. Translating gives CSVEAHRVPIYEQYF.

The CDR3 is CASSIRGHEQFF. CDR3 nucleotides: TGTGCCAGTAGTATCCGGGGCCATGAGCAGTTCTTC. The chain is built from TRBV19 and TRBJ2-1, with D possibly called TRBD1 or TRBD2 (5 bases each). CDR1 and CDR2 from the germline V gene are LNHDA and SQIVND (reference sequence). Trimming took 3 bases from V and 8 from J, leaving 8 bases between them. The CDR3 sequence is 12 residues long.

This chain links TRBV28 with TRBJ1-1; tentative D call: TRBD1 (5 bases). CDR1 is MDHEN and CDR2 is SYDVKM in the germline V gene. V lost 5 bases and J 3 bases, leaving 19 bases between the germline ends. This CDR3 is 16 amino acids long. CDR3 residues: CASSIPGMWQDTEAFF. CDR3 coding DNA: TGTGCCAGCAGTATTCCAGGGATGTGGCAGGACACTGAAGCTTTCTTT.

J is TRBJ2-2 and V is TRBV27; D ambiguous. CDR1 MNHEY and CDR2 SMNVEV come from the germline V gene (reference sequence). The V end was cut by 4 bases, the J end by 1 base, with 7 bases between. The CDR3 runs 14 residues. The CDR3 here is CASSWALNTGELFF. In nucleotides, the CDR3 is TGTGCCAGCAGTTGGGCCTTGAACACCGGGGAGCTGTTTTTT.

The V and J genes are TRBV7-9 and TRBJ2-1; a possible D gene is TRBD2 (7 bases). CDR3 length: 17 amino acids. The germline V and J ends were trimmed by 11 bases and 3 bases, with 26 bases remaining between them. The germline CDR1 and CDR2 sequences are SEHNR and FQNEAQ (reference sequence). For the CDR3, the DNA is TGTGCCTTCCAGGGGCGGGGGACCGATCCCCTCTACAATGAGCAGTTCTTC. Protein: CAFQGRGTDPLYNEQFF.